This TCR beta chain was observed in a study of cytomegalovirus exposure and HLA in healthy donors. On the study more broadly: Tens of millions of unique TCRs from HLA-typed donors were held in an early release of data. Whole-study results and caveats: The majority of TCR sequences were rare, yet some public TCRs appeared in many donors. A later look showed TCR association rates differing by HLA locus, highest for DRB1 and lowest for HLA-C. Sequencing likely generated an artifact that appeared as a cluster of highly shared sequence variants.

Germline lookup yields CDR1 MNHNY and CDR2 SVGAGI (reference sequence). V lost 0 bases to trimming and J lost 2 bases, with 10 bases between them. The CDR3 totals 16 residues. With regard to this clone: Its antigen is not known.

Researchers ran the PCR with 60 Vbeta and 13 Jbeta primers. Data came from immunoSEQ multiplex PCR; TCRdb stores just in-frame clones and leaves some out. The sample has about 160,000 clones, approximately 78% seen once; the top ten hold around 0.97%. Sequenced input: PBMCs. The V call is TRBV6-6, the J call TRBJ1-4; D is ambiguous. The source is a girl aged 2-9 years in good health and CMV-seropositive. The CDR3 is CASSYSSLATNEKLFF. Written as DNA, the CDR3 is TGTGCCAGCAGTTACTCGAGTCTTGCTACTAATGAAAAACTGTTTTTT.